This T cell receptor beta chain was identified in a study of Ad26.COV2.S vaccination and SARS-CoV-2 variants. The sample's treatment: around 19 received Ad26.COV2.S at low or high dose, single or two shots; roughly five received placebo; per-sample allocation not given. Sampling was performed 63 days after the first vaccine or placebo injection. Measured with immunoSEQ multiplex PCR; TCRdb has only the in-frame clones, and not every one. The sample lists approximately 450,000 clones; over 75% were seen once. This CDR3 is built from 14 residues. CDR1 is SGHVS, CDR2 FQNEAQ, per germline. V lost 4 bases and J lost 8; bases outside the gene matches: 5.

The clonotype was recovered from a person aged 18-65 years who received the Ad26.COV2.S COVID-19 vaccine or a placebo. The source was peripheral blood, collected in a trial of Ad26.COV2.S vaccine versus placebo. V gene TRBV7-8 combines with J gene TRBJ2-3; TRBD2 agrees at 11 bases. Written as DNA, the CDR3 is TGTGCCAGCAGCTCACTAGCGGGAGAGCTTACGCAGTATTTT. Protein product: CASSSLAGELTQYF.